This T cell receptor (beta chain) was identified during a study of graft-versus-host responses after intestinal transplantation listed by TCRdb under 2021. Broadly, across the study: The transplants that recipients got were multivisceral, liver-intestinal, or isolated intestinal. Of the 20 to 30 intestinal transplant recipients enrolled in the cohort, one of whom was a retransplant, a few patients without pretransplant specimens were excluded. Donor T cell macrochimerism was defined as a peak of at least 4% donor T cells among recipient peripheral blood mononuclear cells. Samples from a few later patients were sequenced in-house on an Illumina MiSeq with MiXCR processing rather than by the commercial service. Anti-thymocyte globulin induction was given to all recipients, followed by maintenance tacrolimus and steroids for 2 to 4 years. Alloreactive clones were identified by sequencing pre-transplant mixed lymphocyte reaction products and comparing them with unstimulated pre-transplant donor and recipient T cells. Bulk TCR-beta CDR3 sequencing was used to track graft-versus-host and host-versus-graft alloreactive T cell clones in the graft, circulation and bone marrow after intestinal transplantation. What the authors observed across the whole study: Patients with donor T cell macrochimerism had high GvH to HvG T cell clonal ratios in their allografts. The relatively low number and heterogeneity of intestinal transplant patients limited the conclusions. Early after transplant, peak levels of circulating GvH clones were found to be associated with declines in HvG clones. GvH clones turned up in recipient bone marrow, with some appearing earlier in ileal mucosa or blood, a pattern consistent with an intestinal mucosal origin.

A note on this clone: The antigen it recognizes is unknown. No clone much larger than this one lies a single base away; base qualities are absent.

The time point label for this specimen denotes: cells obtained before transplantation from donor or recipient. CD3+CD4+ and CD3+CD8+ populations were FACS-sorted from unstimulated pre-transplant donor and recipient cells taken from spleen or lymph nodes. The receptor library was made with the immunoSEQ multiplex PCR assay. For most patients, genomic DNA was isolated with the Qiagen DNeasy Blood and Tissue Kit and sent frozen to Adaptive Biotechnologies for TCR sequencing. For most patients, genomic DNA was subjected to high-throughput TCR-beta CDR3 sequencing by Adaptive Biotechnologies. As for how the authors treated the data: TCR sequencing data for 18 patients were retrieved from Adaptive's ImmunoSEQ software; three other patients were processed with MiXCR and VDJtools. To correct CD4 versus CD8 sorting errors, any sequence found in both subsets at a frequency ratio below 5:1 was removed. CDR3 nucleotide sequences shared between donor and recipient were removed because the origin of such sequences could not be assigned. At least 2-fold expansion over unstimulated cells and a minimum CFSE-low frequency of 0.002% (template counts) or 0.001% (read counts) were required for clones to be classified as alloreactive. Clones were considered mappable if detected in sequenced pre-transplant spleen, lymph node, or MLR CFSE-low populations of the donor or recipient. Cumulative frequency of alloreactive clones was calculated as a percentage of all sequences weighted by copy number. In its TCRdb copy, this immuneACCESS table keeps in-frame sequences only and misses some clones. Where compared with another copy, unresolved V genes explain less than half of these, and the others have no known cause. Clone size and V and J calls were adopted from that table, with D and trimming inferred from the DNA. A total of around 25,000 clones appear in this sample, 82% of them only once. The ten largest clonotypes hold about 0.7% of the sample.

CDR1 and CDR2, per the germline V gene, are WSHSY and SAAADI. V gives up 6 bases and J gives up 3 bases, and the segment between their germline ends measures 11 bases. There are 13 amino acids in the CDR3, from cysteine to phenylalanine inclusive. The only DNA kept is the CDR3, 39 bases in frame from the first base. This TCR derives from a human donor who received an intestinal transplant. The sequence links TRBV10-2 to TRBJ1-2; the D gene assignment is ambiguous. The specimen comprised unstimulated CD4+ T cells sorted from spleen or lymph node cells, sampled before intestinal transplant. The base sequence is TGCGCCAGCAGCCCCTATTCGGACTATGGCTACACCTTC. This translates into CASSPYSDYGYTF.